The 18 T cell receptor beta chains reported below all come from one sample, sequenced in a study of control samples from healthy donors and cancer patients. The protocol was immunoSEQ multiplex PCR, while the TCRdb copy is restricted to in-frame clones and leaves out a portion. The data contain under 90,000 clones, approximately 92% of them singletons. Source material: blood. These TCRs come from a woman in her sixties in good health.

The chain couples TRBV28 to TRBJ1-3; no definite D call. The CDR3 runs 16 residues. The V gene's germline CDR1 is MDHEN and CDR2 SYDVKM. V dropped 2 bases and J dropped 0 bases, with 11 bases sitting between them. The CDR3 is CASSLMPANSGNTIYF. CDR3 DNA sequence: TGTGCCAGCAGTTTAATGCCAGCAAACTCTGGAAACACCATATATTTT.

The rearrangement links TRBV5-4 to TRBJ2-2; 8 nucleotides match TRBD2. After removal of 5 bases from V and 0 bases from J, the junction contained 3 bases not matched to a gene. Germline CDR1 SGHNT, CDR2 YYREEE (reference sequence). This CDR3 has 15 amino acids. DNA of the CDR3: TGTGCCAGCAGTGGACTAGCAACGAACACCGGGGAGCTGTTTTTT. It is translated as CASSGLATNTGELFF.

This clone was detected a few times. The J gene is TRBJ1-3, the V gene TRBV28; D unresolved. The CDR3 covers 18 residues. V was pared by 3 bases and J by 1 base, with 19 bases between. Germline V CDR1 and CDR2: MDHEN, SYDVKM. The CDR3 nucleotides are TGTGCCAGCAGTTTGGGCCCGGGCGGAGGGAGGTCTGGAAACACCATATATTTT. Its protein is CASSLGPGGGRSGNTIYF.

This clone came up once. The rearrangement links TRBV28 to TRBJ2-7; 8 positions agree with TRBD1. The V gene's germline CDR1 is MDHEN and CDR2 SYDVKM. With 4 bases clipped from V and 0 bases from J, the junction kept 5 bases outside the gene matches. There are 15 residues in the CDR3. The CDR3 DNA sequence: TGTGCCAGCAGTTCGCCCAGGGGGCTCTCCTACGAGCAGTACTTC. Translated, it gives CASSSPRGLSYEQYF.

The gene calls are TRBV10-2 and TRBJ1-1; no firm D call. The CDR3 runs to 14 residues. The germline V gene has CDR1 WSHSY and CDR2 SAAADI. With 6 bases removed from V and 0 bases from J, the gap between germline ends came to 11 bases. CDR3 region: CASRAGRLNTEAFF. CDR3 nucleotides: TGCGCCAGCAGGGCAGGACGGCTGAACACTGAAGCTTTCTTT.

The chain joins TRBV7-3 to TRBJ2-2; 7 bases line up with TRBD2. In germline, CDR1 is SGHTA, CDR2 FQGTGA. The CDR3 is made up of 16 amino acids. V was pared by 4 bases and J by 5 bases, with 10 bases of the junction left unmatched. The CDR3 sequence is CASSSRTSPSTGELFF. The CDR3 nucleotides read TGTGCCAGCAGCTCCCGGACTAGTCCTTCGACCGGGGAGCTGTTTTTT.

The CDR3: CASSLRGRAGNLFPGANVLTF. The CDR3 DNA follows: TGTGCCAGTTCCCTCCGGGGTAGAGCGGGGAACCTTTTCCCGGGGGCCAACGTCCTGACTTTC. The chain combines TRBV19 with TRBJ2-6, with TRBD2 matching 7 bases. Germline V CDR1 and CDR2: LNHDA, SQIVND (reference sequence). Losses at the gene ends were 8 bases for V and 4 bases for J; bases not matched to a gene: 26. The CDR3 has 21 amino acids. The whole variable domain, filled in from reference TRBV19 and TRBJ2-6, reads DGGITQSPKYLFRKEGQNVTLSCEQNLNHDAMYWYRQDPGQGLRLIYYSQIVNDFQKGDIAEGYSVSREKKESFPLTVTSAQKNPTAFYLCASSLRGRAGNLFPGANVLTFGAGSRLTVL.

The chain joins TRBV27 to TRBJ1-6; D remains ambiguous. The CDR3 is made up of 15 amino acids. CDR1 is MNHEY and CDR2 is SMNVEV in the germline V gene (reference sequence). Trimming shortened V by 4 bases and J by 9 bases, and 16 bases separated the two germline ends. The CDR3 coding sequence is TGTGCCAGCAGTTCTACGACGTTAGTGATTTCACCCCTCCACTTT. This codes for CASSSTTLVISPLHF.

The chain has TRBV28 and TRBJ1-4; TRBD1 matches at 12 bases. Trimming at V came to 6 bases and at J to 10 bases, leaving 9 bases not matched to a gene. The germline V gene encodes CDR1 MDHEN and CDR2 SYDVKM. The CDR3 contains 15 residues. DNA of the CDR3: TGTGCCAGCAGACCTCCGGGACAGGGGGCAAGAAAACTGTTTTTT. As protein: CASRPPGQGARKLFF.

The rearrangement uses TRBV18 and TRBJ2-3; TRBD2 aligns across 15 bases. The CDR3 consists of 16 residues. The V gene end was trimmed by 2 bases and the J gene end by 5 bases; junction bases not matched to a gene: 2. Per germline, CDR1 KGHSH and CDR2 LQKENI. DNA of the CDR3: TGTGCCAGCTCACCAGCGGGACTAGCGGGAGGAGATACGCAGTATTTT. Amino acids: CASSPAGLAGGDTQYF.

The chain links TRBV18 to TRBJ1-1, with TRBD1 matching 9 bases. The CDR3 is 12 residues long. Unmatched junction bases numbered 0, after V lost 2 bases and J lost 8 bases. CDR1 and CDR2 (germline): KGHSH, LQKENI. DNA for the CDR3: TGTGCCAGCTCACCAGGACAGGGGGAAGCTTTCTTT. It translates to CASSPGQGEAFF.

J is TRBJ1-1 and V is TRBV5-1, with D tentatively TRBD1 (5 bases). The V and J ends lost 3 bases and 3 bases respectively, with 15 bases between them. The CDR3 loop spans 15 amino acids. Germline V gene lookup returns CDR1 SGHRS and CDR2 YFSETQ. The CDR3 sequence: CASSSGTGAYTEAFF. CDR3 bases: TGCGCCAGCAGCTCCGGGACCGGGGCGTACACTGAAGCTTTCTTT.

This chain joins TRBV7-9 and TRBJ1-4; unclear D gene. Germline-derived CDR1 and CDR2 are SEHNR and FQNEAQ (reference sequence). Trimming stripped 5 bases from V and 8 bases from J, with 12 bases between. The CDR3 consists of 13 residues. CDR3 DNA: TGTGCCAGCAGCCACCCATTGGAGGAAAAACTGTTTTTT. Its protein is CASSHPLEEKLFF.

The chain carries TRBV7-9 and TRBJ2-5; D not resolved. Between the trimmed V and J ends, which lost 6 bases and 4 bases, there was a span of 9 bases. Germline assignment: CDR1 SEHNR and CDR2 FQNEAQ (reference sequence). This CDR3 has 12 amino acids. The CDR3 sequence is CASSPTSETQYF. The DNA for the CDR3 is TGTGCCAGCAGTCCGACCTCAGAGACCCAGTACTTC.

This chain connects TRBV30 to TRBJ2-5; 8 bases align to TRBD2. Germline V gene sequence: CDR1 GTSNPN, CDR2 SVGIG (reference sequence). Germline trimming cut 2 bases from V and 4 bases from J; bases unmatched to any gene: 6. This CDR3 region has 14 residues. The CDR3 region is CAWSNGLAGETQYF. Written as DNA, the CDR3 is TGTGCCTGGAGTAACGGACTAGCTGGAGAGACCCAGTACTTC. The full variable domain, its missing parts supplied by reference TRBV30 and TRBJ2-5, is SQTIHQWPATLVQPVGSPLSLECTVEGTSNPNLYWYRQAAGRGLQLLFYSVGIGQISSEVPQNLSASRPQDRQFILSSKKLLLSDSGFYLCAWSNGLAGETQYFGPGTRLLVL.

The rearrangement links TRBV2 to TRBJ1-2; tentative D call: TRBD1 (6 bases). Germline loops: CDR1 SNHLY, CDR2 FYNNEI. The CDR3 is 13 residues long. Trimming removed 6 bases from V and 2 bases from J, with 10 bases in between. CDR3 bases: TGTGCCAGCAGACCCACAGGGAACTATGGCTACACCTTC. It is translated as CASRPTGNYGYTF. Drawing the rest from reference TRBV2 and TRBJ1-2, the complete variable domain is EPEVTQTPSHQVTQMGQEVILRCVPISNHLYFYWYRQILGQKVEFLVSFYNNEISEKSEIFDDQFSVERPDGSNFTLKIRSTKLEDSAMYFCASRPTGNYGYTFGSGTRLTVV.

The V gene is TRBV19, the J gene TRBJ1-5; no definite D call. Between the trimmed V and J ends, which lost 7 bases and 0 bases, there was a span of 7 bases. Germline-derived CDR1 and CDR2 are LNHDA and SQIVND (reference sequence). The CDR3 contains 13 residues. The CDR3 DNA reads TGTGCCAGTACCCTCAATAGCAATCAGCCCCAGCATTTT. It specifies CASTLNSNQPQHF.

This chain joins TRBV6-2 or TRBV6-3 and TRBJ2-1; TRBD2 aligns across 8 bases. Germline loops: CDR1 MNHEY, CDR2 SVGEGT. The CDR3 is 14 residues long. J was trimmed by 10 bases and V by 6 bases; bases with no gene match: 11. For the CDR3, the DNA is TGTGCCAGCAGCCAGTCCAGCGGGAGTTCGGAGCAGTTCTTC. Protein product: CASSQSSGSSEQFF.